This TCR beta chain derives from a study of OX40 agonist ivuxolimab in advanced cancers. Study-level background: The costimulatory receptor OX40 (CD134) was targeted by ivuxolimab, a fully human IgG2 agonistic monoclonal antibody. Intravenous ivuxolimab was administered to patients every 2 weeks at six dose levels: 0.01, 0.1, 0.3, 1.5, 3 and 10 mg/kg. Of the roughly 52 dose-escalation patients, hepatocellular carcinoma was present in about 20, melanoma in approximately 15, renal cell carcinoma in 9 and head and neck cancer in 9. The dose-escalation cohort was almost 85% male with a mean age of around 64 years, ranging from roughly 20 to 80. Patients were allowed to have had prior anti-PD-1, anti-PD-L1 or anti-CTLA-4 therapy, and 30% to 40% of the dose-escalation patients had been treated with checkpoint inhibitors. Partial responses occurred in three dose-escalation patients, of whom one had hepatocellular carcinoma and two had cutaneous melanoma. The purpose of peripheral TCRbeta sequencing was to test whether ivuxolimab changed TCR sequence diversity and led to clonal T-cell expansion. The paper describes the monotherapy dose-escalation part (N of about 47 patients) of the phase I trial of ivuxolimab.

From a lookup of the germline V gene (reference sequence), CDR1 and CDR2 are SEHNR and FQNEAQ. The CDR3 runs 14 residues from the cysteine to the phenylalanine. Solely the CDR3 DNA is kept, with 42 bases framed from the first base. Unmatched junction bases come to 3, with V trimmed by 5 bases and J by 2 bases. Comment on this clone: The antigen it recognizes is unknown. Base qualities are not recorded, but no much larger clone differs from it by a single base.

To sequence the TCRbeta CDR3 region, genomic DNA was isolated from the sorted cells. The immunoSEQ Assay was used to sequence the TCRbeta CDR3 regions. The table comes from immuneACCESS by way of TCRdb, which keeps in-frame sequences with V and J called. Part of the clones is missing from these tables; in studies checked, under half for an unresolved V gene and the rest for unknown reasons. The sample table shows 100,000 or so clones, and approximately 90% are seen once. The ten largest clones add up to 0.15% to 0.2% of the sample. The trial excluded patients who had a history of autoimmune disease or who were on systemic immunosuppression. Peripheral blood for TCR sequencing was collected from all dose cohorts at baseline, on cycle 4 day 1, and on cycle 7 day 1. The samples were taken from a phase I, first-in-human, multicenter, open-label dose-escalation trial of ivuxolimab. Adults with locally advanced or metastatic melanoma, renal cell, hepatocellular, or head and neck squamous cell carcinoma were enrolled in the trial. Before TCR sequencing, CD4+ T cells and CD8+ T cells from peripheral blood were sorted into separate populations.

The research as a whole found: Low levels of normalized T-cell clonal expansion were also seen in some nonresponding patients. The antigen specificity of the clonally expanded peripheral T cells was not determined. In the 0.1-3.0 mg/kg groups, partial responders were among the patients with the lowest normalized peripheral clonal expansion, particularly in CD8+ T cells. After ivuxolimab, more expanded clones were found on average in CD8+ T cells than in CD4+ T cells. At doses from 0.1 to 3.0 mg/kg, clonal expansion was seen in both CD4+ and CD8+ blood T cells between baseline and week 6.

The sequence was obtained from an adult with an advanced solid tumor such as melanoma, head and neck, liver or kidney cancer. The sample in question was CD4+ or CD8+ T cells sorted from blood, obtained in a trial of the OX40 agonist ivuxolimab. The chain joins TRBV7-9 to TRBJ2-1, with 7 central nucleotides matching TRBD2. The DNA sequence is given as TGTGCCAGCAGCAGGGCGGGGGCCTACAATGAGCAGTTCTTC. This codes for CASSRAGAYNEQFF.